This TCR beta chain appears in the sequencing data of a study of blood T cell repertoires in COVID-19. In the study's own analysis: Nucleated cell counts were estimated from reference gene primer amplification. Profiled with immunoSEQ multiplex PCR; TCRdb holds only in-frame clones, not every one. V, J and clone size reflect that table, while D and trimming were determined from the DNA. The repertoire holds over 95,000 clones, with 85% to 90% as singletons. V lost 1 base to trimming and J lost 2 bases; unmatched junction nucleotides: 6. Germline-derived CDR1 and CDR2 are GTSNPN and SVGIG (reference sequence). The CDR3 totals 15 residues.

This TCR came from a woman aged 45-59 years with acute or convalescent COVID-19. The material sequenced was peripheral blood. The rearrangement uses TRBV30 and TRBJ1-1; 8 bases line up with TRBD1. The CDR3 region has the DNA TGTGCCTGGAGTGCGATTGGACAGGGCAACACTGAAGCTTTCTTT. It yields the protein CAWSAIGQGNTEAFF.